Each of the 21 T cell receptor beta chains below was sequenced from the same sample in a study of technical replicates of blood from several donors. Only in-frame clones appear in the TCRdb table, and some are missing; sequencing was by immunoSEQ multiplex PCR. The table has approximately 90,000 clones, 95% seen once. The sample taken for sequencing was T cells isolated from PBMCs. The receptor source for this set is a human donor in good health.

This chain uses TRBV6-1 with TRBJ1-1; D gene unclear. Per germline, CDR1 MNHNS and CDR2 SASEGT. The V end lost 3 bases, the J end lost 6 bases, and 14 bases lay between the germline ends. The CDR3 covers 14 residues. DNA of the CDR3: TGTGCCAGCAGTGACAACTCTCTTCGGGCTGAAGCTTTCTTT. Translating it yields CASSDNSLRAEAFF.

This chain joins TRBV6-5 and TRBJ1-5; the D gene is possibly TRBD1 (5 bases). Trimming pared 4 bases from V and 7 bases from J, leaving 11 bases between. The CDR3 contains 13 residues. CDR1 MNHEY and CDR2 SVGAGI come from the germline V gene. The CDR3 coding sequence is TGTGCCAGCAGTTTTGGGGGAGGCCAGCCCCAGCATTTT. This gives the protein CASSFGGGQPQHF.

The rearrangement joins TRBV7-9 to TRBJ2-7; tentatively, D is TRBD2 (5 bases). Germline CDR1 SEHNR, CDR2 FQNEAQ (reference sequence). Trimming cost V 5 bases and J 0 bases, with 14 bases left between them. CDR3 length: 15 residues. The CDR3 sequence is CASSRGLSGSYEQYF. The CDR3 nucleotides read TGTGCCAGCAGCCGAGGACTCTCCGGCTCCTACGAGCAGTACTTC.

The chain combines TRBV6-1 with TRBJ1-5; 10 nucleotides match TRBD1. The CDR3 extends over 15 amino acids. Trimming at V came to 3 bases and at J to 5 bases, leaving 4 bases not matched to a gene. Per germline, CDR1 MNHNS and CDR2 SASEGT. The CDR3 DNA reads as TGTGCCAGCAGTGATACCGGACAGGGGGATCAGCCCCAGCATTTT. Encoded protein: CASSDTGQGDQPQHF.

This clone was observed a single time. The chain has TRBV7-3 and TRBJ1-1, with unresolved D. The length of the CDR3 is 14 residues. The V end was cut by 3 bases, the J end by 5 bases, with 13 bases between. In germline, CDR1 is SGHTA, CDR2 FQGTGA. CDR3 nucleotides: TGTGCCAGCAGCTTTGCCAGTTGGGAGACTGAAGCTTTCTTT. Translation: CASSFASWETEAFF.

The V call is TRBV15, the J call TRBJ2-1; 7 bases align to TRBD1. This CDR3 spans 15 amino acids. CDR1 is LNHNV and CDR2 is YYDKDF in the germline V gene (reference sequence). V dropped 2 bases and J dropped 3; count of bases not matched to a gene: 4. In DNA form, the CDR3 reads TGTGCCACCAGCAGACCGACAGGGAACTACAATGAGCAGTTCTTC. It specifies CATSRPTGNYNEQFF. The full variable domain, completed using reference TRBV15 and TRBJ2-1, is DAMVIQNPRYQVTQFGKPVTLSCSQTLNHNVMYWYQQKSSQAPKLLFHYYDKDFNNEADTPDNFQSRRPNTSFCFLDIRSPGLGDTAMYLCATSRPTGNYNEQFFGPGTRLTVL.

CDR3 protein: CASGLQGVEAFF. The CDR3 nucleotides are TGTGCTAGTGGTTTACAGGGGGTGGAAGCTTTCTTT. This rearrangement joins TRBV12-5 to TRBJ1-1, with 8 positions matching TRBD1. Trimming took 3 bases from V and 8 from J; bases not matched to a gene: 2. This CDR3 has 12 amino acids. Per germline, CDR1 LGHNT and CDR2 FRNRAP.

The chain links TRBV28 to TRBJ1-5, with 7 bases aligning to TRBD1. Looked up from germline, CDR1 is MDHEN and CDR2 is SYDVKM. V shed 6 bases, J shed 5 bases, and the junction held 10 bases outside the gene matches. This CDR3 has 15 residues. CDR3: CASRRSGQLHQPQHF. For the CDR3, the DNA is TGTGCCAGCAGGAGATCGGGACAGCTTCATCAGCCCCAGCATTTT.

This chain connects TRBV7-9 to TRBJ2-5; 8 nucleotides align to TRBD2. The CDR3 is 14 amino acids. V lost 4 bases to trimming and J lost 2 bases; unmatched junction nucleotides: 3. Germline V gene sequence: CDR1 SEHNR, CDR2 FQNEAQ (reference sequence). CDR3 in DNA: TGTGCCAGCAGCTCGGGACTAGAACAAGAGACCCAGTACTTC. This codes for CASSSGLEQETQYF.

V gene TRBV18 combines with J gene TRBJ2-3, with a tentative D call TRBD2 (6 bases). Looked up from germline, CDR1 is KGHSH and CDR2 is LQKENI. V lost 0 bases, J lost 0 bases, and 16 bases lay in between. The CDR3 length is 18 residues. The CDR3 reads CASSPPLPGTRSTDTQYF. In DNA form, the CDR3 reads TGTGCCAGCTCACCACCATTGCCCGGGACTCGAAGCACAGATACGCAGTATTTT.

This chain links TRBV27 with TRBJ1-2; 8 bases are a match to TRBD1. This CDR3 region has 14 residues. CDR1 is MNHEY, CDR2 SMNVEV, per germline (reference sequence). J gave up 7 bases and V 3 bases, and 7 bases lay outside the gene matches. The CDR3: CASSFDQGARGYTF. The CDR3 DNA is TGTGCCAGCAGTTTCGACCAGGGGGCACGTGGCTACACCTTC.

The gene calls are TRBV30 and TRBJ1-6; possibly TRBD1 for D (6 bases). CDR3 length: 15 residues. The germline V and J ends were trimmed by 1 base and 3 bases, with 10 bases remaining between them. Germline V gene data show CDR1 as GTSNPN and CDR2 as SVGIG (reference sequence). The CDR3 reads CAWSEAQGYNSPLHF. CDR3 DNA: TGTGCCTGGAGTGAGGCACAGGGCTATAATTCACCCCTCCACTTT.

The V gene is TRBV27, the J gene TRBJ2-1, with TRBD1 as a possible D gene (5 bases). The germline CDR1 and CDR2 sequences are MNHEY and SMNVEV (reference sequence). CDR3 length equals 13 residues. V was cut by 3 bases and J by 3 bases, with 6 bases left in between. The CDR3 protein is CASSFDSYNEQFF. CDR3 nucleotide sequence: TGTGCCAGCAGTTTCGACAGCTACAATGAGCAGTTCTTC.

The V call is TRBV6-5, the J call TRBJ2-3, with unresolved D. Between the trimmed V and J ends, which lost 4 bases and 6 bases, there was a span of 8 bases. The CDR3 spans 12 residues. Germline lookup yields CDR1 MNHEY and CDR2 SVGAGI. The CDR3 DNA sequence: TGTGCCAGCAGTTCGTACACGGATACGCAGTATTTT. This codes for CASSSYTDTQYF.

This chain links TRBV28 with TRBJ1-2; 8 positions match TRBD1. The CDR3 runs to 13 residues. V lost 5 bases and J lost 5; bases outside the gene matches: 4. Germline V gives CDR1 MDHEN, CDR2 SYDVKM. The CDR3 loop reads CASSPGGAYGYTF. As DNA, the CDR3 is TGTGCCAGCAGTCCAGGGGGCGCGTATGGCTACACCTTC.

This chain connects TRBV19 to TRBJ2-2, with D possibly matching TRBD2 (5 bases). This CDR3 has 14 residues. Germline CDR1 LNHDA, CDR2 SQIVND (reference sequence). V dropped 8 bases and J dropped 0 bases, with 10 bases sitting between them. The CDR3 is CASVQRTNTGELFF. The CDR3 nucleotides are TGTGCCAGTGTACAGCGGACGAACACCGGGGAGCTGTTTTTT.

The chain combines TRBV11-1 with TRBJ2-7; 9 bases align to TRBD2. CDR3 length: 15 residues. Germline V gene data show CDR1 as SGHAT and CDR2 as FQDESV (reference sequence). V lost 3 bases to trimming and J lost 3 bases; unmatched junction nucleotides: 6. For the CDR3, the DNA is TGTGCCAGCAGCTTTCGGTTAGCGGGGGACTACGAGCAGTACTTC. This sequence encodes CASSFRLAGDYEQYF.

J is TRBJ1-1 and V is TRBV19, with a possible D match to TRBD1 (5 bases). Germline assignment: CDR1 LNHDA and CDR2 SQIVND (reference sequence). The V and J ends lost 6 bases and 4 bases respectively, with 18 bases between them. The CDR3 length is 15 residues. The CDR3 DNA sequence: TGTGCCAGTAGATACTTCCCAGACCAGGGCACTGAAGCTTTCTTT. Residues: CASRYFPDQGTEAFF.

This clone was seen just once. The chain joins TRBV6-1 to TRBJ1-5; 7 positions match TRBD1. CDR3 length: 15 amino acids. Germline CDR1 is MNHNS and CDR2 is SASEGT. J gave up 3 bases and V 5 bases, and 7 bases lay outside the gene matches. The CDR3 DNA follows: TGTGCCAGCAGTAGGCGGGACAGTTTCAATCAGCCCCAGCATTTT. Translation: CASSRRDSFNQPQHF.

The CDR3 protein is CASRPGQGFSGEQFF. CDR3 DNA: TGTGCCTCCAGACCGGGACAGGGGTTTAGTGGTGAGCAGTTCTTC. The rearrangement uses TRBV10-3 and TRBJ2-1, with 10 bases identical to TRBD1. Trimming took 11 bases from V and 9 from J; bases not matched to a gene: 16. Looked up from germline, CDR1 is ENHRY and CDR2 is SYGVKD. The CDR3 is 15 residues long.

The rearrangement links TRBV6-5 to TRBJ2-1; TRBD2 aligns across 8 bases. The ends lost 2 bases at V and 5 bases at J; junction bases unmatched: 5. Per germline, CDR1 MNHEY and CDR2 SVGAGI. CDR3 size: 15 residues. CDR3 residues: CASSYDGGVNNEQFF. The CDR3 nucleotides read TGTGCCAGCAGTTACGACGGGGGGGTTAACAATGAGCAGTTCTTC.